The 29 T cell receptor beta chains listed next were all sequenced from one sample in a study of blood T cell repertoires in COVID-19. Only in-frame clones appear in the TCRdb table, and some are missing; sequencing was by immunoSEQ multiplex PCR. This repertoire shows under 300,000 clones, 88% found once; its top ten account for roughly 2.5%. Sequencing was performed on PBMCs or T cells enriched from blood (not recorded which). These receptor sequences come from a woman in her thirties or forties with acute COVID-19.

The chain recombines TRBV7-2 with TRBJ1-6; the D is unclear. Trimming shortened V by 1 base and J by 7 bases, and 14 bases separated the two germline ends. The CDR3 has 16 amino acids. The germline V gene has CDR1 SGHTA and CDR2 FQGNSA. The CDR3 sequence is CASSLESRRLNSPLHF. The CDR3 DNA reads TGTGCCAGCAGCTTAGAGAGTCGTCGGTTAAATTCACCCCTCCACTTT.

The DNA of the CDR3 is TGCGCCAGCAGCTTGGGACGACAGGGGGGGACAGATACGCAGTATTTT. This translates into CASSLGRQGGTDTQYF. This chain joins TRBV5-1 and TRBJ2-3; 9 bases are a match to TRBD1. Germline assignment: CDR1 SGHRS and CDR2 YFSETQ. Losses at the gene ends were 0 bases for V and 3 bases for J; bases not matched to a gene: 5. The CDR3 loop spans 16 amino acids.

This clone appeared a few times. The chain uses TRBV10-1 and TRBJ2-1; 7 bases are shared with TRBD2. The V segment lost 3 bases and the J segment 7 bases; nucleotides outside the gene matches: 9. CDR1 is WNHNN and CDR2 is SYGVQD in the germline V gene (reference sequence). The length of the CDR3 is 15 residues. The CDR3 DNA follows: TGCGCCAGCAGTGATGGCGGGAGTGGCCGAAATGAGCAGTTCTTC. This sequence encodes CASSDGGSGRNEQFF.

This rearrangement joins TRBV7-2 to TRBJ2-5; 7 bases line up with TRBD2. Germline V gene data show CDR1 as SGHTA and CDR2 as FQGNSA. Losses at the gene ends were 4 bases for V and 4 bases for J; bases not matched to a gene: 9. This CDR3 spans 15 amino acids. The CDR3 region has the DNA TGTGCCAGCAGCTCCTGGGCGGGGGTAGGAGAGACCCAGTACTTC. Protein: CASSSWAGVGETQYF.

V and J are TRBV10-3 and TRBJ1-2; D gene uncertain. Trimming cost V 4 bases and J 6 bases, with 12 bases left between them. The CDR3 sequence is 13 residues long. The germline CDR1 and CDR2 sequences are ENHRY and SYGVKD. The CDR3 sequence is CAISGQEKDGYTF. CDR3 nucleotides: TGTGCCATCAGTGGGCAGGAAAAGGATGGCTACACCTTC.

This chain links TRBV21-1 with TRBJ2-7; the table names TRBD1, a call not compared with the DNA. TRBV21-1 is a pseudogene. The CDR3 runs 14 residues. CDR3 protein: CASSLPGQGTEQYF. The CDR3 DNA follows: TGTGCCAGCAGCCTACCGGGACAGGGAACCGAGCAGTACTTC.

V gene TRBV14 combines with J gene TRBJ2-2; 8 bases are shared with TRBD2. Germline V gene sequence: CDR1 SGHDN, CDR2 FVKESK. There are 15 residues in the CDR3. Trimming cost V 4 bases and J 5 bases; bases outside gene matches: 6. CDR3 loop: CASSRSGGSTGELFF. The CDR3 DNA follows: TGTGCCAGCAGCCGAAGCGGGGGAAGTACCGGGGAGCTGTTTTTT.

This chain connects TRBV30 to TRBJ1-3; no clear D. V gave up 0 bases and J gave up 4 bases, with 4 bases separating them. The CDR3 runs 12 residues. The germline gives CDR1 GTSNPN, CDR2 SVGIG (reference sequence). The CDR3 loop is CAWSVSGNTIYF. CDR3 nucleotide sequence: TGTGCCTGGAGTGTAAGCGGAAACACCATATATTTT.

V gene TRBV5-4 combines with J gene TRBJ1-1, with D hard to call. Trimming removed 6 bases at V and 5 bases at J, with 14 bases between. The CDR3 covers 13 residues. Germline assignment: CDR1 SGHNT and CDR2 YYREEE (reference sequence). CDR3 loop: CASTIGGLTEAFF. CDR3 nucleotide sequence: TGTGCCAGCACCATTGGTGGCCTGACTGAAGCTTTCTTT.

The chain joins TRBV7-6 to TRBJ2-2; 11 bases line up with TRBD2. The CDR3 spans 18 residues. The germline V gene encodes CDR1 SGHVS and CDR2 FNYEAQ. Trimming at V came to 7 bases and at J to 0 bases, leaving 10 bases not matched to a gene. The CDR3 protein is CASTPRVAGGPNTGELFF. CDR3 nucleotides: TGTGCCAGCACCCCCAGAGTAGCGGGGGGGCCGAACACCGGGGAGCTGTTTTTT. The variable domain in full, completed from reference TRBV7-6 and TRBJ2-2, reads GAGVSQSPRYKVTKRGQDVALRCDPISGHVSLYWYRQALGQGPEFLTYFNYEAQQDKSGLPNDRFSAERPEGSISTLTIQRTEQRDSAMYRCASTPRVAGGPNTGELFFGEGSRLTVL.

The gene calls are TRBV29-1 and TRBJ2-7, with 11 positions matching TRBD2. This CDR3 comprises 14 residues. The V gene's germline CDR1 is SQVTM and CDR2 ANQGSEA. Unmatched junction bases numbered 8, after V lost 4 bases and J lost 6 bases. The DNA for the CDR3 is TGCAGCGTTGGCCTAGCGGGGGGAATCTCCGAGCAGTACTTC. It translates to CSVGLAGGISEQYF.

This chain links TRBV2 with TRBJ2-7; D possibly corresponds to TRBD1 (5 bases). Trimming took off 3 bases at V and 5 bases at J, with 11 bases between the two ends. Germline lookup yields CDR1 SNHLY and CDR2 FYNNEI. The CDR3 extends over 13 amino acids. CDR3: CASSDQGRNEQYV. CDR3 DNA: TGTGCCAGCAGTGACCAGGGTAGGAACGAGCAGTACGTC.

The CDR3 DNA reads TGTGCCAGCAGCCGTGGGACAGGTGAAAATCAGCCCCAGCATTTT. Amino acids: CASSRGTGENQPQHF. This chain links TRBV7-8 with TRBJ1-5; 8 bases align to TRBD1. The V and J ends lost 5 bases and 4 bases, in that order; junction bases with no gene match: 7. CDR3 size: 15 residues. The germline V gene encodes CDR1 SGHVS and CDR2 FQNEAQ.

V usage is TRBV2 and J usage is TRBJ2-5; 9 bases line up with TRBD1. Germline V gene data show CDR1 as SNHLY and CDR2 as FYNNEI. This CDR3 has 14 residues. With V trimmed by 7 bases and J by 4 bases, 7 bases remained unmatched. This CDR3 is CASIRDRAGETQYF. DNA of the CDR3: TGTGCCAGCATTCGGGACAGGGCGGGAGAGACCCAGTACTTC.

This clone was detected only a few times. This chain connects TRBV30 to TRBJ2-7, with D possibly TRBD2 on 5 matching bases. V lost 2 bases to trimming and J lost 3 bases, with 8 bases between them. CDR1 is GTSNPN and CDR2 is SVGIG in the germline V gene (reference sequence). This CDR3 region has 12 residues. CDR3: CAWSSGNYEQYV. In nucleotides, the CDR3 is TGTGCCTGGAGTAGCGGTAACTACGAGCAGTACGTC.

A note on this clone: Mismatch with germline at one junction end may stem from a read error. The genes are TRBV4-3 and TRBJ2-7; unclear D gene. CDR3 length: 13 amino acids. Per the germline V gene, CDR1 is LGHNA and CDR2 is YSLEER. CDR3 loop: CASSQDRLYPPHF. CDR3 coding DNA: TGCGCCAGCAGCCAAGACAGGCTATATCCCCCCCACTTC.

The rearrangement links TRBV5-1 to TRBJ1-3; TRBD1 aligns across 7 bases. The V gene's germline CDR1 is SGHRS and CDR2 YFSETQ. Losses at the gene ends were 4 bases for V and 4 bases for J; bases not matched to a gene: 5. The CDR3 covers 14 residues. Here the CDR3 reads CASSGGQQGNTIYF. The DNA of the CDR3 is TGCGCCAGCAGCGGGGGACAGCAGGGAAACACCATATATTTT.

The chain combines TRBV12-1 with TRBJ2-3; the D call TRBD2 from the table was never checked on the DNA. TRBV12-1 is a listed pseudogene. The CDR3 runs to 15 residues. CDR3 sequence: CASSSKAGEADTQYF. In nucleotides, the CDR3 is TGTGCCAGCAGCTCGAAAGCGGGGGAGGCAGATACGCAGTATTTT.

The gene calls are TRBV3-1 (or the pseudogene TRBV3-2) and TRBJ1-4; possible D gene TRBD1, 5 bases. The germline CDR1 and CDR2 sequences are LGHDT and YNNKEL (reference sequence). This CDR3 comprises 13 residues. V was shortened by 3 bases and J by 14 bases, with 16 bases between the two germline ends. The CDR3 coding sequence is TGTGCCAGCAGCCAGGACAAGGCAGGGACTCTGTTTTTT. It encodes CASSQDKAGTLFF.

J is TRBJ2-1 and V is TRBV18, with 11 bases fitting TRBD1. The CDR3 is made up of 21 amino acids. J was trimmed by 0 bases and V by 3 bases; bases with no gene match: 16. The germline V gene has CDR1 KGHSH and CDR2 LQKENI. This CDR3 reads CASSPLPPSWTGGPSYNEQFF. CDR3 bases: TGTGCCAGCTCACCGCTCCCCCCGAGTTGGACAGGGGGCCCCTCCTACAATGAGCAGTTCTTC. Supplemented by reference TRBV18 and TRBJ2-1, the full variable domain reads NAGVMQNPRHLVRRRGQEARLRCSPMKGHSHVYWYRQLPEEGLKFMVYLQKENIIDESGMPKERFSAEFPKEGPSILRIQQVVRGDSAAYFCASSPLPPSWTGGPSYNEQFFGPGTRLTVL.

This clone showed up just a few times. This sequence joins TRBV2 and TRBJ1-4; 9 bases fit TRBD1. Trimming took 11 bases from V and 0 from J; bases not matched to a gene: 7. The germline V gene encodes CDR1 SNHLY and CDR2 FYNNEI. This CDR3 comprises 15 residues. The CDR3 nucleotides are TGTGCCGGGAACAGGGGGCTAACAACTAATGAAAAACTGTTTTTT. Protein: CAGNRGLTTNEKLFF.

This clone was detected only a few times. The V call is TRBV6-1, the J call TRBJ1-1; 8 bases match TRBD1. The CDR3 has 14 amino acids. CDR1 and CDR2 (germline): MNHNS, SASEGT. With V trimmed by 6 bases and J by 5 bases, 8 bases remained unmatched. The CDR3 DNA reads as TGTGCCAGCAGACAACAGGGGGAGAGTACTGAAGCTTTCTTT. This gives the protein CASRQQGESTEAFF.

The genes are TRBV19 and TRBJ2-3; no clear D. V was clipped by 2 bases and J by 0 bases, with 6 bases between them. The CDR3 loop spans 14 amino acids. CDR1 and CDR2 from the germline V gene are LNHDA and SQIVND (reference sequence). The CDR3 reads CASSILSSTDTQYF. CDR3 sequence (DNA): TGTGCCAGTAGTATATTGAGCAGCACAGATACGCAGTATTTT.

The chain uses TRBV2 and TRBJ2-5, with no clear D. Germline assignment: CDR1 SNHLY and CDR2 FYNNEI. This CDR3 is 13 amino acids long. Trimming removed 7 bases from V and 1 base from J, with 10 bases in between. The CDR3 reads CASTIALQETQYF. CDR3 DNA: TGTGCCAGCACAATAGCTCTCCAAGAGACCCAGTACTTC.

The chain uses TRBV9 and TRBJ2-6; D unresolved. The length of the CDR3 is 13 residues. V was shortened by 8 bases and J by 0 bases, with 6 bases between the two germline ends. Per germline, CDR1 SGDLS and CDR2 YYNGEE. The CDR3 nucleotides read TGTGCCAGTCACAGCTCTGGGGCCAACGTCCTGACTTTC. Amino acid sequence: CASHSSGANVLTF.

The genes are TRBV7-6 and TRBJ1-2; 8 bases agree with TRBD1. Unmatched junction bases numbered 6, after V lost 5 bases and J lost 7 bases. This CDR3 is built from 13 residues. Germline V lookup: CDR1 SGHVS, CDR2 FNYEAQ. CDR3 sequence: CASSPRTGGGYTF. CDR3 coding DNA: TGTGCCAGCAGCCCCCGCACAGGGGGTGGCTACACCTTC.

The chain links TRBV7-6 to TRBJ1-2; 7 bases match TRBD1. The trim removed 4 bases at V and 0 bases at J, leaving 8 bases unmatched. The CDR3 is 16 amino acids. Germline values: CDR1 SGHVS, CDR2 FNYEAQ. The CDR3 DNA follows: TGTGCCAGCAGCTCGTACCTAAGGGGGCCTAACTATGGCTACACCTTC. It specifies CASSSYLRGPNYGYTF.

The CDR3 spells CASSLVGGPQETQYF. Written as DNA, the CDR3 is TGCGCCAGCAGCTTGGTCGGGGGGCCCCAAGAGACCCAGTACTTC. V usage is TRBV5-1 and J usage is TRBJ2-5; perhaps TRBD2 as D (7 bases). Germline CDR1 and CDR2: SGHRS and YFSETQ. V gave up 0 bases and J gave up 1 base, with 10 bases separating them. The CDR3 has 15 amino acids.

The gene calls are TRBV19 and TRBJ1-3; D possibly corresponds to TRBD1 (5 bases). The CDR3 is 16 amino acids. Looked up from germline, CDR1 is LNHDA and CDR2 is SQIVND (reference sequence). Trimming cost V 7 bases and J 0 bases, with 16 bases left between them. In DNA form, the CDR3 reads TGTGCCAGTACCCCTCGGAAAGGGGACTCTGGAAACACCATATATTTT. This encodes CASTPRKGDSGNTIYF.